The clone carrying this T cell receptor beta chain appeared many times. Its antigen is undetermined. Regions amplified from RNA transcripts were the TCR beta CDR3 regions. The HTBI primer set was used in a first-round RT-PCR of the TCR CDR3. A single record per CDR3 protein comes from TCRdb applying MiXCR to the multiplex PCR reads. The sample contains 540,000 or so distinct CDR3 sequences, approximately 14% of which appear only once. An absence of ophthalmopathy progression within 18 months meant stable Graves' hyperthyroidism. Any patient presenting with uncontrolled infection, other autoimmune disease, pregnancy or lactation was left out. This specimen belongs to a study of T cells in Graves' hyperthyroidism and ophthalmopathy. Broader study findings: Among clonotypes expanded in thyroid above 0.001, most were also found in blood. Before onset, by a median of approximately 6.2 months, the model predicted ophthalmopathy.

This clonotype was obtained from a woman aged 25 to 39 with Graves' hyperthyroidism. Sequencing was performed on blood.

This CDR3 is CASSPRGGGNYEQYF. CDR3 bases: TGTGCCAGCAGCCCTAGAGGGGGGGGAAACTACGAGCAGTACTTC. This chain links TRBV13 with TRBJ2-7, with D maybe TRBD2 (7 bases). V was shortened by 5 bases and J by 3 bases, with 17 bases between the two germline ends. In germline, CDR1 is PRHDT, CDR2 FYEKMQ (reference sequence). The CDR3 length is 15 residues.